The 18 T cell receptor delta chains reported below all come from one sample, sequenced in a study of Vδ1+ human thymocytes. Regarding the study as a whole: In the thymus, TRG and TRD repertoires looked highly polyclonal with Gaussian CDR3 lengths.

Their antigen targets remain unknown. The template was reverse-transcribed extracted RNA. CDR3 amplicons came from multiplex PCR with pooled V-gene forward and constant-region reverse primers. TCRdb re-called the multiplex PCR reads through CATT. The sample has fewer than 90,000 delta-chain clones, about 35% seen once. The sequencing input was Vdelta1+ gamma-delta thymocytes from the thymus. Described subset: FACS-sorted CD3+ TCRalphabeta- TCRVdelta1+ TCRVdelta2- thymocytes. The receptors were gathered from a boy in the first two years of life who had congenital heart surgery.

This chain uses TRDV1 with TRDJ1, with TRDD3 matching over 10 bases. V trimming: 0 bases; J trimming: 1 base; junction bases outside the gene matches: 20. Germline values: CDR1 TSWWSYY, CDR2 QGS. The CDR3 is 22 residues long. CDR3 nucleotides: TGTGCTCTTGGGGAACTGGGTAAGCCCTACGAAGGGGGATACGTCCCCACCGATAAACTCATCTTT. Protein sequence: CALGELGKPYEGGYVPTDKLIF.

This clone has more than one count but fewer than ten. This sequence joins TRDV1 and TRDJ1, with 13 bases aligning to TRDD3. Germline V gene data show CDR1 as TSWWSYY and CDR2 as QGS. CDR3 length equals 21 residues. V lost 0 bases, J lost 1 base, and 14 bases stayed unmatched. The DNA of the CDR3 is TGTGCTCTTGGGGAACTATATATACGCGACTGGGGGATACGGGGCACCGATAAACTCATCTTT. It is translated as CALGELYIRDWGIRGTDKLIF.

V is TRDV1 and J is TRDJ1, with 11 bases matching TRDD3. This CDR3 comprises 21 residues. Trimming removed 3 bases from V and 4 bases from J; junction bases left unmatched: 22. Germline lookup yields CDR1 TSWWSYY and CDR2 QGS. The CDR3 spells CALGDPRLAQLGDRVNDKLIF. The DNA for the CDR3 is TGTGCTCTTGGGGACCCGCGGTTAGCACAACTGGGGGATAGGGTTAACGATAAACTCATCTTT.

The chain combines TRDV1 with TRDJ1; TRDD3 matches 11 bases. From germline, CDR1 is TSWWSYY and CDR2 QGS. CDR3 length equals 22 residues. V lost 2 bases to trimming and J lost 0 bases; unmatched junction nucleotides: 20. In DNA, the CDR3 is TGTGCTCTTGGGGAAGGCCTCCCACCGTGGGGGATACGCCGCCTAAACACCGATAAACTCATCTTT. This gives the protein CALGEGLPPWGIRRLNTDKLIF.

As regards this clone: Possible read error: a much larger clone is one base away. At the DNA level, this CDR3 is encoded by other sequences in the same sample as well. The J gene is TRDJ1, the V gene TRDV2, with D tentatively TRDD3 (6 bases). CDR3 length: 15 residues. CDR1 and CDR2 from the germline V gene are GEAIGNYY and EKD. The V and J ends lost 4 bases and 0 bases respectively, with 14 bases between them. The DNA for the CDR3 is TGTGCCTGTGATACCCCGGGGGAGTACACCGATAAACTCATCTTT. Protein sequence: CACDTPGEYTDKLIF.

Concerning this clone itself: The sample holds other DNA sequences that translate to the same CDR3. The chain recombines TRDV1 with TRDJ1; 10 bases are a match to TRDD3. This CDR3 has 18 amino acids. V gave up 0 bases and J gave up 0 bases; unmatched junction bases: 7. Germline values: CDR1 TSWWSYY, CDR2 QGS. CDR3 protein: CALGELDRTGGYTDKLIF. DNA of the CDR3: TGTGCTCTTGGGGAACTCGACCGTACTGGGGGATACACCGATAAACTCATCTTT.

This clone came up a few times. The genes are TRDV1 and TRDJ1; 8 positions agree with TRDD3. The CDR3 covers 19 residues. Per germline, CDR1 TSWWSYY and CDR2 QGS. Unmatched junction bases numbered 19, after V lost 5 bases and J lost 2 bases. The CDR3 reads CALGNLFTWAGIPTDKLIF. The CDR3 DNA is TGTGCTCTTGGGAACTTATTCACCTGGGCGGGGATACCGACCGATAAACTCATCTTT.

By share, this clone ranks as medium-sized. V gene TRDV2 combines with J gene TRDJ1, with D maybe TRDD3 (6 bases). Trimming removed 3 bases at V and 0 bases at J, with 19 bases between. In germline, CDR1 is GEAIGNYY, CDR2 EKD. CDR3 length: 17 amino acids. The CDR3 reads CACDPRRNWVYTDKLIF. The CDR3 coding sequence is TGTGCCTGTGACCCTCGTCGTAACTGGGTGTACACCGATAAACTCATCTTT.

The chain has TRDV1 and TRDJ1, with D hard to call. V shed 3 bases and J shed 7 bases, with 12 bases lying between them. Germline V gene data show CDR1 as TSWWSYY and CDR2 as QGS. The length of the CDR3 is 13 residues. The CDR3 DNA follows: TGTGCTCTTGGGGACAAAAGGAGGGGTAAACTCATCTTT. Its protein product is CALGDKRRGKLIF.

This clone was recorded only once. The V gene is TRDV1, the J gene TRDJ1, with a tentative D call TRDD3 (5 bases). The CDR3 has 16 residues. Looked up from germline, CDR1 is TSWWSYY and CDR2 is QGS. V was clipped by 0 bases and J by 4 bases, with 15 bases between them. The CDR3 bases are TGTGCTCTTGGGGAACTTTTCGCCACTGGACACGATAAACTCATCTTT. As protein: CALGELFATGHDKLIF.

The chain employs TRDV1 and TRDJ1; the match to TRDD3 covers 10 bases. Per germline, CDR1 TSWWSYY and CDR2 QGS. V lost 1 base to trimming and J lost 2 bases; unmatched junction nucleotides: 31. This CDR3 spans 25 amino acids. The DNA for the CDR3 is TGTGCTCTTGGGGAACGGCCTTCCTTTTACTGGGGGATGGAGGTTGGGGTAAGGTTGACCGATAAACTCATCTTT. This codes for CALGERPSFYWGMEVGVRLTDKLIF.

The V and J genes are TRAV29/DV5 and TRDJ1, with 10 positions matching TRDD3. Trimming at V came to 0 bases and at J to 0 bases, leaving 26 bases not matched to a gene. Germline assignment: CDR1 NSMFDY and CDR2 ISSIKDK. The CDR3 consists of 23 residues. The CDR3 region has the DNA TGTGCAGCAAGCGGACAAAAACTTCCTGTTTCTTTGGGGGATACTCCGGACACCGATAAACTCATCTTT. Translation: CAASGQKLPVSLGDTPDTDKLIF.

The genes are TRDV1 and TRDJ1; 9 bases fit TRDD3. CDR1 and CDR2 from the germline V gene are TSWWSYY and QGS. CDR3 length: 22 amino acids. J gave up 3 bases and V 0 bases, and 23 bases lay outside the gene matches. CDR3 DNA: TGTGCTCTTGGGGAACTTTTCGCTACAACCTGGGGGATCGGTGGGGATGCCGATAAACTCATCTTT. Translating it yields CALGELFATTWGIGGDADKLIF.

About this clone: One end of the junction is discordant with germline, which a read error may explain. J is TRDJ1 and V is TRDV2; 13 nucleotides agree with TRDD3. This CDR3 comprises 18 residues. The germline V gene has CDR1 GEAIGNYY and CDR2 EKD. CDR3 loop: CACGTEDTGGYAADKLIF. CDR3 coding DNA: TGTGCCTGTGGCACCGAGGATACTGGGGGATACGCGGCCGATAAACTCATCTTT.

The V gene is TRDV1, the J gene TRDJ1, with D unresolved. Trimming stripped 1 base from V and 0 bases from J, with 27 bases between. This CDR3 is 21 amino acids long. Germline CDR1 TSWWSYY, CDR2 QGS. The CDR3 region is CALGEPLRDRASGFYTDKLIF. Written as DNA, the CDR3 is TGTGCTCTTGGGGAACCGCTGCGGGACCGGGCTTCTGGTTTTTACACCGATAAACTCATCTTT.

This chain joins TRDV1 and TRDJ1, with 10 nucleotides matching TRDD3. The CDR3 spans 25 residues. V dropped 0 bases and J dropped 3; count of bases not matched to a gene: 31. Germline V gene sequence: CDR1 TSWWSYY, CDR2 QGS. The DNA of the CDR3 is TGTGCTCTTGGGGAACTATATCTCCCTTTGTCCTATGACGAATGGGGGGATACGCGTTCCGATAAACTCATCTTT. This codes for CALGELYLPLSYDEWGDTRSDKLIF.

This chain joins TRDV1 and TRDJ1, with 10 positions matching TRDD3. This CDR3 is 18 amino acids long. CDR1 and CDR2 from the germline V gene are TSWWSYY and QGS. The V gene end was trimmed by 0 bases and the J gene end by 2 bases; junction bases not matched to a gene: 9. The CDR3 sequence is CALGELTFLLGDTDKLIF. CDR3 DNA sequence: TGTGCTCTTGGGGAACTTACGTTCCTACTGGGGGATACCGATAAACTCATCTTT.

The V call is TRDV1, the J call TRDJ1; 8 bases agree with TRDD3. The J segment lost 0 bases and the V segment lost 4 bases, leaving 13 bases of the junction unmatched. Germline V gene lookup returns CDR1 TSWWSYY and CDR2 QGS. The CDR3 sequence is 18 residues long. The CDR3 protein is CALGAQGGIRLYTDKLIF. The CDR3 DNA follows: TGTGCTCTTGGGGCACAAGGAGGGATACGCCTTTACACCGATAAACTCATCTTT.